Here is one TCR beta chain with its context. Sequence at one end of the junction differs from germline and may be a read error. This sample was included in a study of T cell changes during pregnancy in multiple sclerosis. The CDR3 loop spans 14 amino acids. CDR1 is KGHSH and CDR2 is LQKENI in the germline V gene. Data came from immunoSEQ multiplex PCR; TCRdb stores just in-frame clones and leaves some out. Among about 66,000 clones listed, over 75% were seen once. The TCR was taken from a female donor with multiple sclerosis, enrolled in a pregnancy study. This sequence joins TRBV18 and TRBJ1-4, with TRBD1 identical over 9 bases. Sequencing was performed on peripheral blood, taken in the third trimester of pregnancy. The CDR3 is CASSPDPGQGWMAF. The DNA of the CDR3 is TGTGCCAGCTCACCGGATCCGGGACAGGGATGGATGGCTTTT.